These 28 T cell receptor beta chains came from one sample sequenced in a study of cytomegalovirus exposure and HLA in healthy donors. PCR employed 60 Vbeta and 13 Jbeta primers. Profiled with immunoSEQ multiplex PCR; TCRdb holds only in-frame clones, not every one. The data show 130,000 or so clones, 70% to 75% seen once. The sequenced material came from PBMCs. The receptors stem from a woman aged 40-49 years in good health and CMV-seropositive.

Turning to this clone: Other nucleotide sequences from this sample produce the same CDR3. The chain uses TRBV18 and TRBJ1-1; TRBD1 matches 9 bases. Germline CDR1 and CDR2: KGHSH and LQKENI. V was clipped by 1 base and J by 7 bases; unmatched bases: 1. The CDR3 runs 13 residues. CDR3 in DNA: TGTGCCAGCTCACCACTGGGACAGGGTGAAGCTTTCTTT. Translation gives CASSPLGQGEAFF.

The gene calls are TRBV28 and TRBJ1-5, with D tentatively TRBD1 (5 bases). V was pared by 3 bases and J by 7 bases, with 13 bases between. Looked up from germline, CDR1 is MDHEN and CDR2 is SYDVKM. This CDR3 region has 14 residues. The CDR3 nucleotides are TGTGCCAGCAGTTTTCCGGAGGGGAGACAGCCCCAGCATTTT. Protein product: CASSFPEGRQPQHF.

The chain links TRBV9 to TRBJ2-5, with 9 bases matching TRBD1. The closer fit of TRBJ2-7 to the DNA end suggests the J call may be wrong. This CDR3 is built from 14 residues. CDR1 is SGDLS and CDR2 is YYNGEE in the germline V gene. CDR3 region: CASSADRGAYEQYF. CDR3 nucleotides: TGTGCCAGCAGCGCGGACAGGGGAGCCTACGAGCAGTACTTC.

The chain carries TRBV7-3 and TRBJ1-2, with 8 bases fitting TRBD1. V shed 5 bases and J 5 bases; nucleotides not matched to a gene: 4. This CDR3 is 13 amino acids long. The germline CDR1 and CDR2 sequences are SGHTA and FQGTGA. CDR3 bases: TGTGCCAGCAGCGGACAGGGTTTTTATGGCTACACCTTC. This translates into CASSGQGFYGYTF. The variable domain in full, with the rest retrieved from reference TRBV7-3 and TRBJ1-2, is GAGVSQTPSNKVTEKGKYVELRCDPISGHTALYWYRQSLGQGPEFLIYFQGTGAADDSGLPNDRFFAVRPEGSVSTLKIQRTERGDSAVYLCASSGQGFYGYTFGSGTRLTVV.

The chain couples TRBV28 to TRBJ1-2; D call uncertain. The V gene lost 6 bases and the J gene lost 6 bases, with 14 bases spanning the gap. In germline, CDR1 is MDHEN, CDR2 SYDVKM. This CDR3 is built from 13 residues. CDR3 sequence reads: CASSAEGRNGYTF. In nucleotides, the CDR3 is TGTGCCAGCAGCGCCGAAGGGAGGAATGGCTACACCTTC.

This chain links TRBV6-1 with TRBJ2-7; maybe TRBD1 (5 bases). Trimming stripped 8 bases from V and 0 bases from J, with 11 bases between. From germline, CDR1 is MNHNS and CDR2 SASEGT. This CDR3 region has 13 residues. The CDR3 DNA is TGTGCCAGCTTTGACAGTAGCTCCTACGAGCAGTACTTC. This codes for CASFDSSSYEQYF.

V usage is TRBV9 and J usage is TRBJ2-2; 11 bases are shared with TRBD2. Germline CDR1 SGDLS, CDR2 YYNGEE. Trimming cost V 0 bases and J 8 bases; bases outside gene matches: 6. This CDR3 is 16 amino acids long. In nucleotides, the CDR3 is TGTGCCAGCAGCGTAGCTGCTAGCGGGGGGCTGGGGGAGCTGTTTTTT. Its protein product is CASSVAASGGLGELFF. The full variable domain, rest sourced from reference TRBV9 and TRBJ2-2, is DSGVTQTPKHLITATGQRVTLRCSPRSGDLSVYWYQQSLDQGLQFLIQYYNGEERAKGNILERFSAQQFPDLHSELNLSSLELGDSALYFCASSVAASGGLGELFFGEGSRLTVL.

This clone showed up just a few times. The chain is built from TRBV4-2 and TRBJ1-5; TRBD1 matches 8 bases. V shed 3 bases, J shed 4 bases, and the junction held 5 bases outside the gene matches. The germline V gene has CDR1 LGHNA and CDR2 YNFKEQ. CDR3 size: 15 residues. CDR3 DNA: TGTGCCAGCAGCCATCCGGGACAGGAGAATCAGCCCCAGCATTTT. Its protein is CASSHPGQENQPQHF.

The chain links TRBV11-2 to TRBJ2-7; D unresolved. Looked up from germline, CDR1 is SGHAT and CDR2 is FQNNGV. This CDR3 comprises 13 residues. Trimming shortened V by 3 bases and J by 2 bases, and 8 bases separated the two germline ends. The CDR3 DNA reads TGTGCCAGCAGCTTTAGAACGACCTACGAGCAGTACTTC. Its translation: CASSFRTTYEQYF.

CDR3: CASSLGFWTGEREQYF. The CDR3 DNA is TGTGCCAGCAGCTTGGGGTTCTGGACAGGGGAGAGAGAGCAGTACTTC. This sequence joins TRBV5-5 and TRBJ2-7; TRBD1 matches 9 bases. The CDR3 is 16 amino acids. In germline, CDR1 is SGHKS, CDR2 YYEKEE (reference sequence). With V trimmed by 0 bases and J by 7 bases, 11 bases remained unmatched.

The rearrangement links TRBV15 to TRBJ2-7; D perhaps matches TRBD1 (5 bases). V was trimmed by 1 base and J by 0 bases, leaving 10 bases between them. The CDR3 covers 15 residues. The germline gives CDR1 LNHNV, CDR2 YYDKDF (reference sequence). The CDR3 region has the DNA TGTGCCACCAGCAGAGTTAAGGGGATCTCCTACGAGCAGTACTTC. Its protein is CATSRVKGISYEQYF.

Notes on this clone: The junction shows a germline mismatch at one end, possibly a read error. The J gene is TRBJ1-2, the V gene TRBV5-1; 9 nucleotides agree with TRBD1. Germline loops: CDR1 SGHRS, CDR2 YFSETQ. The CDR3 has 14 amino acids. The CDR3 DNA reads TGCGCCAGCAGCTCCACCCCGGGACAGGGCGCAATACTCTTC. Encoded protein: CASSSTPGQGAILF.

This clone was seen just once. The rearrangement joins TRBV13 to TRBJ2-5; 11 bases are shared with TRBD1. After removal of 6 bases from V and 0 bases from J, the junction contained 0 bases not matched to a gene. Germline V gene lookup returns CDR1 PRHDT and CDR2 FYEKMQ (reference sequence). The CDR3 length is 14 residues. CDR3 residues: CASRGQGDQETQYF. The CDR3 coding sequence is TGTGCCAGCAGGGGACAGGGGGACCAAGAGACCCAGTACTTC.

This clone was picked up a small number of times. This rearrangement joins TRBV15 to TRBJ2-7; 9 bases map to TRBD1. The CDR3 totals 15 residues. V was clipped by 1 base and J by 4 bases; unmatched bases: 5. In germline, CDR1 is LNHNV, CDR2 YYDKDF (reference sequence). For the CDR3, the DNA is TGTGCCACCAGCAGAGCGGGACAGGGTCGGTACGAGCAGTACTTC. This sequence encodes CATSRAGQGRYEQYF.

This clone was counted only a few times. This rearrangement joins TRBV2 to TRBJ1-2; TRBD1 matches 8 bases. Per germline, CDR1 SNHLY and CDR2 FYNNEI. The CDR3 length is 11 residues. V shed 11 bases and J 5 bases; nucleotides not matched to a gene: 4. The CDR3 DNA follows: TGTGCCTGGACAGGGTTTTATGGCTACACCTTC. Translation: CAWTGFYGYTF. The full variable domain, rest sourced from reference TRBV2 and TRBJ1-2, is EPEVTQTPSHQVTQMGQEVILRCVPISNHLYFYWYRQILGQKVEFLVSFYNNEISEKSEIFDDQFSVERPDGSNFTLKIRSTKLEDSAMYFCAWTGFYGYTFGSGTRLTVV.

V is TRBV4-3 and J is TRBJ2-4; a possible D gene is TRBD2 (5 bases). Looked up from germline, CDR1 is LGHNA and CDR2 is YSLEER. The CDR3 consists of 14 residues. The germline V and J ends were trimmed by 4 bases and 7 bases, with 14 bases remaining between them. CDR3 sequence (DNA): TGCGCCAGCAGCCCGGGTGGTAGCGTGAACATTCAGTACTTC. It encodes CASSPGGSVNIQYF.

As DNA, the CDR3 is TGTGCCAGCAGCCCCCGGTGGGGCTCAACTAATGAAAAACTGTTTTTT. This gives the protein CASSPRWGSTNEKLFF. This chain joins TRBV11-2 and TRBJ1-4; possibly TRBD1 for D (5 bases). The CDR3 loop spans 16 amino acids. Germline CDR1 is SGHAT and CDR2 is FQNNGV. Trimming shortened V by 5 bases and J by 0 bases, and 13 bases separated the two germline ends.

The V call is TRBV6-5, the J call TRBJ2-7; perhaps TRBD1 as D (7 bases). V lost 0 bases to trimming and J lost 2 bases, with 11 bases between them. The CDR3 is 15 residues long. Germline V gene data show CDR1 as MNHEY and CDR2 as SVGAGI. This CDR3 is CASSYSGRGAYEQYF. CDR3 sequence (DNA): TGTGCCAGCAGTTACTCGGGCAGGGGGGCCTACGAGCAGTACTTC.

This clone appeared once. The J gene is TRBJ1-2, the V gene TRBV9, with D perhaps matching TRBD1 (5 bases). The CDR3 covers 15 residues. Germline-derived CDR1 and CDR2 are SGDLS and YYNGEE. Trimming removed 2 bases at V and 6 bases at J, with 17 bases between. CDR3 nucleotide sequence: TGTGCCAGCAGCGTGACAGTTTTCGCCTCCGATGGCTACACCTTC. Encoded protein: CASSVTVFASDGYTF.

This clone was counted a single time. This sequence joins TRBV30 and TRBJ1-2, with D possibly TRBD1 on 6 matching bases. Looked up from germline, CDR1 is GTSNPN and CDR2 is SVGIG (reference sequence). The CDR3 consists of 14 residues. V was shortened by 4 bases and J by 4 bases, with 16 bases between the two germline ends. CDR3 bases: TGTGCCTGGACCTCCACAGGGCACGGCTATGGCTACACCTTC. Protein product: CAWTSTGHGYGYTF.

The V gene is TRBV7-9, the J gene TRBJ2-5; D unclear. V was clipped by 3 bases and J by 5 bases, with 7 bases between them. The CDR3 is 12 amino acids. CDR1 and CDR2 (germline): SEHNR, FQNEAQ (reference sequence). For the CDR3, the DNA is TGTGCCAGCAGCTTGTCCGGGGAGACCCAGTACTTC. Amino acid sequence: CASSLSGETQYF. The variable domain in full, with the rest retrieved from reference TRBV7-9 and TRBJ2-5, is DTGVSQNPRHKITKRGQNVTFRCDPISEHNRLYWYRQTLGQGPEFLTYFQNEAQLEKSRLLSDRFSAERPKGSFSTLEIQRTEQGDSAMYLCASSLSGETQYFGPGTRLLVL.

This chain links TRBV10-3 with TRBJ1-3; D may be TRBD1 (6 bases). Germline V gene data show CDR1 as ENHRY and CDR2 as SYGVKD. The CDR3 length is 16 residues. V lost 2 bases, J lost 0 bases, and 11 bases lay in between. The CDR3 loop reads CAISEADRISGNTIYF. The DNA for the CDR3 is TGTGCCATCAGTGAGGCGGACAGAATCTCTGGAAACACCATATATTTT.

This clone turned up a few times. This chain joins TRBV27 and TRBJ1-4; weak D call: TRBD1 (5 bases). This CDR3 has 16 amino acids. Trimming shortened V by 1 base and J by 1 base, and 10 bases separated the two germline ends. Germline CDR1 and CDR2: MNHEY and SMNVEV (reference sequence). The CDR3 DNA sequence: TGTGCCAGCAGTTTATGGCAGGGAGGAACTAATGAAAAACTGTTTTTT. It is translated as CASSLWQGGTNEKLFF.

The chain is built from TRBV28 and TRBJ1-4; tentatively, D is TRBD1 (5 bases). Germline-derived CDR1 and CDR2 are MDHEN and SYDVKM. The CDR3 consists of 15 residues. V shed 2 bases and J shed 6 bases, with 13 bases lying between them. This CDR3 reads CASSLIRVRDEKLFF. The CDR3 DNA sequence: TGTGCCAGCAGTTTAATCAGGGTCAGGGATGAAAAACTGTTTTTT.

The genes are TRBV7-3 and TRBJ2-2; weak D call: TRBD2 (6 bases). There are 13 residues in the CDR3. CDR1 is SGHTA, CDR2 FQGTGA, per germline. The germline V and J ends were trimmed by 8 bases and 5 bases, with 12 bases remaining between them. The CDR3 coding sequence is TGTGCCAGCCAGATTCGGGGGACCGGGGAGCTGTTTTTT. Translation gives CASQIRGTGELFF.

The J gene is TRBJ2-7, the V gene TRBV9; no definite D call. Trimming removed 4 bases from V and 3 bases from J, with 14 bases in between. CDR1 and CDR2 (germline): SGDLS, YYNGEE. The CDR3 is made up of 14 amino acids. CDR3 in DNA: TGTGCCAGCAGCATCGATCCCACGGGCTACGAGCAGTACTTC. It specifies CASSIDPTGYEQYF.

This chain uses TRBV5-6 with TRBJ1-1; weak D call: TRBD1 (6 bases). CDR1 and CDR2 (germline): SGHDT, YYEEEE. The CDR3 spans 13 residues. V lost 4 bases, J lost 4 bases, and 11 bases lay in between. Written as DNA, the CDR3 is TGTGCCAGCAGCGTCGGGACACTCACTGAAGCTTTCTTT. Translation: CASSVGTLTEAFF.

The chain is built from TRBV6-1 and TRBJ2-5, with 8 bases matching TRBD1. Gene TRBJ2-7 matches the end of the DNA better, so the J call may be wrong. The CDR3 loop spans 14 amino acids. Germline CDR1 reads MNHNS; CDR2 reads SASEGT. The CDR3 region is CASTGGSHSYEQYF. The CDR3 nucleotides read TGTGCCAGCACAGGGGGCTCCCACTCCTACGAGCAGTACTTC.